The T cell receptor (beta chain) described here comes from a study of control samples from healthy donors and cancer patients. The data were produced by immunoSEQ multiplex PCR, yet TCRdb's version contains in-frame clones alone and is incomplete. Seen here are some 130,000 clones, roughly 95% observed once, and the top ten hold about 3.6%. CDR1 and CDR2 from the germline V gene are MNHEY and SVGAGI. CDR3 length: 15 amino acids. Trimming pared 0 bases from V and 3 bases from J, leaving 12 bases between. Sequencing was done on a sample of blood. The chain recombines TRBV6-5 with TRBJ2-7; D remains ambiguous. This sequence originates from a man aged 30 to 39 in good health. The CDR3 sequence is CASSYSSRSDYEQYF. The CDR3 region has the DNA TGTGCCAGCAGTTACTCGAGCAGGAGCGACTACGAGCAGTACTTC.